Below, 18 T cell receptor beta chains from the same sample are listed, as sequenced in a study of T cells expressing NK-cell markers. One entry per CDR3 protein, without DNA, is what TCRdb gives after re-calling the 5' RACE reads. Its table records about 190,000 distinct CDR3 sequences. Sequencing used blood T cells: a sorted CD56 or NKG2C T cell subset, CD4+ or CD8+ T cells, or bulk PBMC T cells (not recorded which). The origin of the receptors is a man aged 18-70 years in good health.

J is TRBJ2-1 and V is TRBV5-4. This CDR3 is built from 15 residues. Germline CDR1 reads SGHNT; CDR2 reads YYREEE (reference sequence). The CDR3 protein is CASSLEAASYNEQFF.

The chain carries TRBV9 and TRBJ1-2; TCRdb's D call, TRBD1, is unchecked because there is no DNA. Germline CDR1 is SGDLS and CDR2 is YYNGEE. The CDR3 totals 15 residues. This chain's CDR3 is CASSVGAGHIRGYTF. Full variable domain (rest looked up from reference TRBV9 and TRBJ1-2): DSGVTQTPKHLITATGQRVTLRCSPRSGDLSVYWYQQSLDQGLQFLIQYYNGEERAKGNILERFSAQQFPDLHSELNLSSLELGDSALYFCASSVGAGHIRGYTFGSGTRLTVV.

The chain couples TRBV4-2 to TRBJ2-1; the TRBD1 assignment by TCRdb is unverifiable without DNA. Germline CDR1 and CDR2: LGHNA and YNFKEQ. The CDR3 extends over 17 amino acids. The CDR3 protein is CASSRFLGGQGGNEQFF.

This chain connects TRBV20-1 to TRBJ2-7; TCRdb proposes TRBD2, but this gene call is untestable without DNA. This CDR3 contains 14 residues. Germline V CDR1 and CDR2: DFQATT, SNEGSKA (reference sequence). CDR3 sequence: CSAAGGGLAYEQYF.

V usage is TRBV5-1 and J usage is TRBJ2-5; TCRdb's D call of TRBD1 is untestable without DNA. The length of the CDR3 is 15 residues. The germline CDR1 and CDR2 sequences are SGHRS and YFSETQ. The CDR3: CASSETGGLVETQYF. The entire variable domain, with the rest obtained from reference TRBV5-1 and TRBJ2-5, is as follows: KAGVTQTPRYLIKTRGQQVTLSCSPISGHRSVSWYQQTPGQGLQFLFEYFSETQRNKGNFPGRFSGRQFSNSRSEMNVSTLELGDSALYLCASSETGGLVETQYFGPGTRLLVL.

This sequence joins TRBV5-4 and TRBJ2-7; TCRdb reports TRBD1, a call that lacks DNA to check it against. Per germline, CDR1 SGHNT and CDR2 YYREEE (reference sequence). The CDR3 extends over 14 amino acids. CDR3 sequence reads: CASSEGHYTYEQYF.

The V and J genes are TRBV5-1 and TRBJ2-3; TCRdb's D gene call, TRBD2, goes unchecked for lack of DNA. The CDR3 is 16 residues long. Germline CDR1 reads SGHRS; CDR2 reads YFSETQ. The CDR3 loop is CASRIASGGYTDTQYF.

The rearrangement links TRBV6-6 to TRBJ2-1; TCRdb indicates TRBD2, and absent DNA this call remains unverified. Germline CDR1 reads MNHNY; CDR2 reads SVGAGI (reference sequence). The CDR3 contains 13 residues. CDR3 sequence: CASSRGATNEQFF.

The chain carries TRBV3-1 and TRBJ1-2; without DNA, the TCRdb call of TRBD1 cannot be checked. The germline V gene has CDR1 LGHDT and CDR2 YNNKEL (reference sequence). The CDR3 extends over 15 amino acids. The CDR3 spells CASSPYRGPSNGYTF.

The chain recombines TRBV7-6 with TRBJ2-3; the TRBD2 assignment by TCRdb is unverifiable without DNA. Germline V gene sequence: CDR1 SGHVS, CDR2 FNYEAQ. This CDR3 region has 16 residues. This chain's CDR3 is CASSPTSGGAGDTQYF.

The chain uses TRBV11-1 and TRBJ2-7; TCRdb's D call, TRBD1, is unchecked because there is no DNA. Germline assignment: CDR1 SGHAT and CDR2 FQDESV (reference sequence). This CDR3 contains 15 residues. The chain's CDR3 is CASSLVSRTGNEQYF.

This chain connects TRBV2 to TRBJ1-2. The CDR3 is 15 residues long. The V gene's germline CDR1 is SNHLY and CDR2 FYNNEI. CDR3 residues: CASSEATSVNYGYTF.

This sequence joins TRBV7-9 and TRBJ1-2; TCRdb's D call of TRBD1 is untestable without DNA. CDR1 is SEHNR, CDR2 FQNEAQ, per germline (reference sequence). This CDR3 is 15 amino acids long. The CDR3 loop is CASSDLDRENYGYTF.

The chain couples TRBV29-1 to TRBJ2-7; TCRdb's D call of TRBD1 is untestable without DNA. This CDR3 is built from 15 residues. Per the germline V gene, CDR1 is SQVTM and CDR2 is ANQGSEA. The CDR3 loop reads CSVEWVGTGHYEQYF.

CDR3 sequence reads: CASSIGTDSGNTIYF. V gene TRBV12-3 or TRBV12-4 combines with J gene TRBJ1-3. The CDR3 spans 15 residues.

The chain carries TRBV6-2 or TRBV6-3 and TRBJ2-5; TCRdb proposes TRBD2, but this gene call is untestable without DNA. The CDR3 runs 16 residues. Germline assignment: CDR1 MNHEY and CDR2 SVGEGT. The CDR3 sequence is CASSYTGGGGAETQYF.

The chain couples TRBV5-6 to TRBJ2-3; TCRdb designates TRBD1, a call that cannot be tested without DNA. CDR1 and CDR2 (germline): SGHDT, YYEEEE. CDR3 length: 16 residues. CDR3 sequence: CASRDVGGGAADTQYF. The full variable domain, rest sourced from reference TRBV5-6 and TRBJ2-3, is DAGVTQSPTHLIKTRGQQVTLRCSPKSGHDTVSWYQQALGQGPQFIFQYYEEEERQRGNFPDRFSGHQFPNYSSELNVNALLLGDSALYLCASRDVGGGAADTQYFGPGTRLTVL.

V and J are TRBV7-9 and TRBJ2-2; TCRdb selects TRBD1, and the lack of DNA leaves this call unchecked. CDR3 length: 14 amino acids. Germline assignment: CDR1 SEHNR and CDR2 FQNEAQ (reference sequence). CDR3 sequence: CASSFGTQAGELFF.